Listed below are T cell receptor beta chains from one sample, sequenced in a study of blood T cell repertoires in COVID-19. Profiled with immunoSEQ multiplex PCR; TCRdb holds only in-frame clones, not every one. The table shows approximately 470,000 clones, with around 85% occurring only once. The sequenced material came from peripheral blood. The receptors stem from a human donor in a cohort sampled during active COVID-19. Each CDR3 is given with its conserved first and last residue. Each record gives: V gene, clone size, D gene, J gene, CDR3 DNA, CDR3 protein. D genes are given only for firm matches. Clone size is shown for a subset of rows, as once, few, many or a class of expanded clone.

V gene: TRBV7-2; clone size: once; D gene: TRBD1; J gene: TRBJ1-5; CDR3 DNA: TGTGCCAGCAGCAGGGACAGGGGATTTGTGGATCAGCCCCAGCATTTT; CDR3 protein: CASSRDRGFVDQPQHF
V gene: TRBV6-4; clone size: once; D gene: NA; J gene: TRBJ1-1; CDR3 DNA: TGTGCCAGCAGTCAGGTGGAGGGAACTGAAGCTTTCTTT; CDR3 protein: CASSQVEGTEAFF
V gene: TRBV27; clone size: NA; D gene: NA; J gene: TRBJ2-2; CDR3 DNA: TGTGCCAGCAGGATAAGCAACACCGGGGAGCTGTTTTTT; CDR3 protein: CASRISNTGELFF
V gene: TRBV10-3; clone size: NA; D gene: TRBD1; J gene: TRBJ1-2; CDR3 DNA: TGTGCCATCAGTGAGTCTCCCAGGACAGGGGGCCATGGCTACACCTTC; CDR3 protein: CAISESPRTGGHGYTF
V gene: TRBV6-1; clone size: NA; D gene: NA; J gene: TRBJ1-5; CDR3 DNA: TGTGCCAGCAGTGAATCCGGGACTCAGGGCAATCAGCCCCAGCATTTT; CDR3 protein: CASSESGTQGNQPQHF
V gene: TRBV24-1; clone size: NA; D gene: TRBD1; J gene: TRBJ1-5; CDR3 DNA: TGTGCCACCAGTGACCCATCAGGGGGCTTTCAGCCCCAGCATTTT; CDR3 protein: CATSDPSGGFQPQHF
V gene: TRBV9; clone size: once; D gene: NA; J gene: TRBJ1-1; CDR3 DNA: TGTGCCAGCAGCCGGGGTGGGAACACTGAAGCTTTCTTT; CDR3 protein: CASSRGGNTEAFF
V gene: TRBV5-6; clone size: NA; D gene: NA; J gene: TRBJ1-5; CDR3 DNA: TGTGCCAGCAGCTTAGGAGAACAGCCCCAGCATTTT; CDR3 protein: CASSLGEQPQHF
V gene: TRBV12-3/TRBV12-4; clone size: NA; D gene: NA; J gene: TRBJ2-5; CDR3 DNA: TGTGCCAGCAGCCCGGGTTTGAGGGAGACCCAGTACTTC; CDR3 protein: CASSPGLRETQYF
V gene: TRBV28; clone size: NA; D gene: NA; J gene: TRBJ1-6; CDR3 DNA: TGTGCCAGCAGTTTCCCCCCTCAGGGGCGTGGAAATTCACCCCTCCACTTT; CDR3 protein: CASSFPPQGRGNSPLHF
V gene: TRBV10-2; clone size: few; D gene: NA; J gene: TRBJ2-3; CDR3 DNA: TGCGCCAGCAGGAGAAACCTAGGCACAGATACGCAGTATTTT; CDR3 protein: CASRRNLGTDTQYF
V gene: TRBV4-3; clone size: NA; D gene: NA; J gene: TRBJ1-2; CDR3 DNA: TGCGCCAGCAGCCCGGGAGAGATTCGCTATGGCTACACCTTC; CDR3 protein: CASSPGEIRYGYTF
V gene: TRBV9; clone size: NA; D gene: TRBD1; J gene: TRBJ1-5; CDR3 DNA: TGTGCCAGCAGCCCGGAGGGGGCCGGCAATCAGCCCCAGCATTTT; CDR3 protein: CASSPEGAGNQPQHF
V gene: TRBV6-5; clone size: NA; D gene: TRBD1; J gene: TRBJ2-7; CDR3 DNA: TGTGCCAGCTACAGGGGCCAAGGTGCCGAGCAGTACTTC; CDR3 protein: CASYRGQGAEQYF
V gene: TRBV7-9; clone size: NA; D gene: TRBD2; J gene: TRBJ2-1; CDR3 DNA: TGTGCCAGCAGCTTAGGGTGGGAGGGAAATGAGCAGTTCTTC; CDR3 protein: CASSLGWEGNEQFF
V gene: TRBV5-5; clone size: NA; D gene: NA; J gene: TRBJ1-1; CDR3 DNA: TGTGCCAGCAGCTTCATGGTAACAGGTCACACTGAAGCTTTCTTT; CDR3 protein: CASSFMVTGHTEAFF
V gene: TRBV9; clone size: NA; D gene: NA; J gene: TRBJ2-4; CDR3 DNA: TGTGCCAGCAGCGAAGGGGTGGTGGCCATTCAGTACTTC; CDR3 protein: CASSEGVVAIQYF
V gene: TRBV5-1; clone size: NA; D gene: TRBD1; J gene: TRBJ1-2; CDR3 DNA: TGCGCCAGCAGCTTAGGGACAGAAGGTTATGGCTACACCTTC; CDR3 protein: CASSLGTEGYGYTF
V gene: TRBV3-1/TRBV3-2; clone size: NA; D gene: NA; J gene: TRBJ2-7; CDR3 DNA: TGTGCCAGCAGCCATAATGCTGTCGGGTCTCCCGAGCAGTACTTC; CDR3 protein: CASSHNAVGSPEQYF
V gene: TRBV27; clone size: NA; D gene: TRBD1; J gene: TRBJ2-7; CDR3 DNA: TGTGCCAGCAGTTTAACTTCGGGACAGCTCTACGAGCAGTACTTC; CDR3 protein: CASSLTSGQLYEQYF
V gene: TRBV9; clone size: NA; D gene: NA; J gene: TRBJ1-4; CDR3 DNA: TGTGCCAGCAGCGTAGGTGGGGCGGGAGGAAATGAAAAACTGTTTTTT; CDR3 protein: CASSVGGAGGNEKLFF
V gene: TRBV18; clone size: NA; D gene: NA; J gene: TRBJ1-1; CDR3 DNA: TGTGCCAGCTCACCACTAAAGAGCAACACTGAAGCTTTCTTT; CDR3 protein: CASSPLKSNTEAFF
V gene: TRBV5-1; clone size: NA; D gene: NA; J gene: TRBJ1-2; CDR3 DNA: TGCGCCAGCAGCCAAGGACAAGGAGGGTATGGCTACACCTTC; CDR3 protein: CASSQGQGGYGYTF
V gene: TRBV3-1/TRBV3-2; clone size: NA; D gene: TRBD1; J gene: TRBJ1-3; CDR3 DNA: TGTGCCAGCAGCGCTCAGACAGGGGTGGGAAACACCATATATTTT; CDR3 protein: CASSAQTGVGNTIYF
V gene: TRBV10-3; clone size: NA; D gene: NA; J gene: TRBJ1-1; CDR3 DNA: TGTGCCATCAGACTCGGGATCGAGGGCACTGAAGCTTTCTTT; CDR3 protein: CAIRLGIEGTEAFF
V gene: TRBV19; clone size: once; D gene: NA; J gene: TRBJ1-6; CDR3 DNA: TGTGCCAGTAGCAGATCCGGGGGGCCCCTCCACTTT; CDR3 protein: CASSRSGGPLHF
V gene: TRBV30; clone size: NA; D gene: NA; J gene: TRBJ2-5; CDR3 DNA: TGTGCCTGGAGCCAAGGGGGGGGAGAGACCCAGTACTTC; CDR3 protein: CAWSQGGGETQYF
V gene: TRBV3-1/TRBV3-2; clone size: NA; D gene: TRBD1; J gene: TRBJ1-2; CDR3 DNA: TGTGCCAGCAGCTGGACAGGGACCGGCTACACCTTC; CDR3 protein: CASSWTGTGYTF
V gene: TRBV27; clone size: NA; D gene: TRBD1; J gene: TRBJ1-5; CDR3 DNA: TGTGCCAGCACTTTCCTGGGACAGGGTAACAACCAGCCCCAGCATTTT; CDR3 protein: CASTFLGQGNNQPQHF
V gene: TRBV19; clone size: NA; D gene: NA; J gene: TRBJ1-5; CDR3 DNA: TGTGCCAGTAGTATAGATGCTACCCAGCCCCAGCATTTT; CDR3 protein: CASSIDATQPQHF
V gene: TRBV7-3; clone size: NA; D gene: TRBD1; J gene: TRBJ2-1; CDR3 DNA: TGTGCCAGCAGCTTGTCCCCCAGGGGGCCCCTCAGGCTGAATGAGCAGTTCTTC; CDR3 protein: CASSLSPRGPLRLNEQFF
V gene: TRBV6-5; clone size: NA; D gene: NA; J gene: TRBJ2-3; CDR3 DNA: TGTGCCAGCCAACTTGATCTCACAGATACGCAGTATTTT; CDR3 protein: CASQLDLTDTQYF
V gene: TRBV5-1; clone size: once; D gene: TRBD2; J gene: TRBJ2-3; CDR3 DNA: TGCGCCAGCAGCTTGGCCGAGGGCGGGAGGGCCGGGCGAGATACGCAGTATTTT; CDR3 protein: CASSLAEGGRAGRDTQYF
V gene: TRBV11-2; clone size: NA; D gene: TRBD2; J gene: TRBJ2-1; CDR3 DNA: TGTGCCAGCAGTCTCCCTAGCGGGTCAATCGGTGAGCAGTTCTTC; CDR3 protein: CASSLPSGSIGEQFF
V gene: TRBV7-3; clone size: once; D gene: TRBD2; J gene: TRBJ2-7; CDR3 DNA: TGTGCCAGCAGCTTATCTAGCGGGACCACCTACGAGCAGTACTTC; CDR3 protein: CASSLSSGTTYEQYF
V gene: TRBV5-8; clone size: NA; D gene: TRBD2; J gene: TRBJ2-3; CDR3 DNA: TGTGCCAGCAGCAGCTGGGAGGGAGCTCCAGGTGGTACGCAGTATTTT; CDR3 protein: CASSSWEGAPGGTQYF
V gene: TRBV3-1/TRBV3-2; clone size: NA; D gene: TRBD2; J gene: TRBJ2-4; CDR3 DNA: TGTGCCAGCAGCCCACAAACGGGGGGTGGGTCTAAAAACATTCAGTACTTC; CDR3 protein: CASSPQTGGGSKNIQYF
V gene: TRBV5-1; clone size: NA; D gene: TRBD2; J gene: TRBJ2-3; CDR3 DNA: TGCGCCAGCAGCCCCCGCAGCGGGAGGACCACAGATACGCAGTATTTT; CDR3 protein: CASSPRSGRTTDTQYF
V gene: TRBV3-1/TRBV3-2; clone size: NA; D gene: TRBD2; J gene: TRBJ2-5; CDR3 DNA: TGTGCCAGCAGCCAAGTCAGAGCGGGAGGCGAGACCCAGTACTTC; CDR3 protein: CASSQVRAGGETQYF
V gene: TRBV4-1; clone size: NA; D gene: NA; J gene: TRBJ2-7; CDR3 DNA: TGCGCCAGCAGCCAACCCCAACAGGGTCGGTACGAGCAGTACTTC; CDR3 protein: CASSQPQQGRYEQYF
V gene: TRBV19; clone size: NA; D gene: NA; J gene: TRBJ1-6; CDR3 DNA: TGTGCCAGTGCAGTGGGTTCGCGGAATTCACCCCTCCACTTT; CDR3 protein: CASAVGSRNSPLHF
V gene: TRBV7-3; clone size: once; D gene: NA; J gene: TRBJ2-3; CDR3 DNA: TGTGCCAGCAGCTCGGGAGTGGTTCCAGATACGCAGTATTTT; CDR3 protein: CASSSGVVPDTQYF
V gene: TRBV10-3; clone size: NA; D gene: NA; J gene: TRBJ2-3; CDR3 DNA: TGTGCCATCGGGCCCGGGGAGCCCACAGATACGCAGTATTTT; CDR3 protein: CAIGPGEPTDTQYF
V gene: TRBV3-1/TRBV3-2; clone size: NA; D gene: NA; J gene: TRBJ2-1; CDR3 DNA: TGTGCCAGCAGCCCCTCACCGGGACTTGATGGGCATGAGCAGTTCTTC; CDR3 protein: CASSPSPGLDGHEQFF
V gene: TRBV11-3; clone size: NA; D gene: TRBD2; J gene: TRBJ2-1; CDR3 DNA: TGTGCCAGCAGCTTAGGGTCTAGCGGGCACAATGAGCAGTTCTTC; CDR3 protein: CASSLGSSGHNEQFF
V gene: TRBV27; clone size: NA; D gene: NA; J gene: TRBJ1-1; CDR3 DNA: TGTGCCAGCAGTTTATTCGGAGGGGAAGCTTTCTTT; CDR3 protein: CASSLFGGEAFF
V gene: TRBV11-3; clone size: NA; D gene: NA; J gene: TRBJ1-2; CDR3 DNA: TGTGCCAGCAGCTTAGGGGGAGGCTCTGGCTACACCTTC; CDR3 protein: CASSLGGGSGYTF
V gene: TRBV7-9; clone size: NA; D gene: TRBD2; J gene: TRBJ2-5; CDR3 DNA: TGTGCCAGCAGCGAGGTAGCGGGAGGGCAAGAGACCCAGTACTTC; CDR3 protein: CASSEVAGGQETQYF
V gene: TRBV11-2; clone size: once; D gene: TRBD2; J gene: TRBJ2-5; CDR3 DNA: TGTGCCAGCAGCTTCCGACTAGCGGAACAAGAGACCCAGTACTTC; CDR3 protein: CASSFRLAEQETQYF
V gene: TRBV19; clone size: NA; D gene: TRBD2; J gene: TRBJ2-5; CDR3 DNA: TGTGCCAGTAGTATTCTAGCGGGGCAAGAGACCCAGTACTTC; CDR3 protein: CASSILAGQETQYF
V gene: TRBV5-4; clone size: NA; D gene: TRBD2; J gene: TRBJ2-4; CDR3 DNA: TGTGCCAGCAGCTTGGTGGCTAGCGGAGCCAAAAACATTCAGTACTTC; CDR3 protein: CASSLVASGAKNIQYF
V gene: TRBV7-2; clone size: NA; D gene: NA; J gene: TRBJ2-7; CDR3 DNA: TGTGCCAGCAGCTTAGACCCCCCCAGGGCTTACGAGCAGTACTTC; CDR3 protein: CASSLDPPRAYEQYF
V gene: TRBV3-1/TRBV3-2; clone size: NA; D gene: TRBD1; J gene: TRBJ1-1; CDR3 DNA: TGTGCCAGCAGCCACGACAGGGCGGGTAGTGAAGCTTTCTTT; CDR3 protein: CASSHDRAGSEAFF
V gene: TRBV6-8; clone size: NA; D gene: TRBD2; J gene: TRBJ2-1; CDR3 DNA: TGTGCCAGCAGTTCCCTTTGGACTAGCGGGGGAGGGAATGAGCAGTTCTTC; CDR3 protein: CASSSLWTSGGGNEQFF
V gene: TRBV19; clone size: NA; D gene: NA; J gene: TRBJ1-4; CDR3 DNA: TGTGCCAGTAGCCTAACCCGTAATGAAAAACTGTTTTTT; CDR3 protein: CASSLTRNEKLFF
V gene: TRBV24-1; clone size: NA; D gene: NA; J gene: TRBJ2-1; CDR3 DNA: TGTGCCACCAGTGATTCGACTTCCTACAATGAGCAGTTCTTC; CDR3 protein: CATSDSTSYNEQFF